This T cell receptor beta chain was found in a study of early T cells in non-severe SARS-CoV-2 infection (dated by TCRdb to the early 2020s). With respect to the entire study: Because TCR sequencing relied on bulk RNA taken from unsorted whole blood, pairing of alpha and beta chains was not possible. Points the paper makes about the study in general: VDJdb matching was skewed toward anti-spike CD8 responses and likely underestimated virus-specific expansions, missing private and CD4 specificities.

V and J lose 0 bases and 4 bases, and a span of 16 bases separates them. The germline V gene (reference sequence) gives CDR1 as DFQATT and CDR2 as SNEGSKA. Including cysteine and phenylalanine, the CDR3 has 16 amino acids. The retained sequence is limited to the CDR3, 48 bases, with the frame set at the first base. The study was a case-control design nested within a healthcare worker cohort in London, UK, with weekly nasopharyngeal swab PCR tests and blood sampling. Healthcare workers were enrolled in the week of the UK lockdown, from 23 to 31 March 2020, and were followed every week for up to roughly 15 weeks. This clonotype appeared many times. Its specific antigen is unknown. Nothing much larger sits one base from this clone, and base qualities are not available. Library prep was done by 5' RACE. Sequencing was carried out with a NextSeq 500. In the TCR library protocol, unique molecular identifiers were attached to individual cDNA molecules to correct for PCR bias and sequencing error. Both TCR alpha and beta chains were sequenced, and tight co-correlation was observed between alpha and beta sequence abundances in each sample. Regarding the original processing steps: V gene, J gene and CDR3 annotation of TCR sequences was performed with Decombinator V4. TCRs were defined as expanded if a significant change between any two time points was detected under a Poisson model with p below 0.0001. Abundances of TCRs were expressed as counts per million after normalisation to the total number of TCRs sequenced in each sample. TRAV1-2 paired with TRAJ12, TRAJ20 or TRAJ33 defined MAIT TCRs, while TRAV10 paired with TRAJ18 defined iNKT TCRs. A search of VDJdb, accessed on 1 November 2021, was run for TCRs annotated to CMV, EBV and SARS-CoV-2, with TCRs annotated for multiple antigens excluded. TCRdb trimmed the raw reads at Q25, called clones with MiXCR and kept productive beta chains. All rows with the same CDR3 protein become a single entry with the most common DNA and genes. These V and J calls derive from TCRdb rather than the authors' analysis. This sample has around 23,000 distinct CDR3 sequences in its table, and less than 6.5% of those were observed once. The ten most abundant clones make up about 10% of the sample.

The sequence came from an adult who was a healthcare worker with PCR-confirmed SARS-CoV-2 infection or an uninfected control (not recorded which). The rearranged segments are TRBV20-1 and TRBJ2-1, with TRBD2 tentatively as D gene (5 bases match). Specimen: whole blood. The nucleotide sequence reads as follows: TGCAGTGCTAGAGATCACGAGGGTAGGCAGTACAATGAGCAGTTCTTC. Translation gives CSARDHEGRQYNEQFF.